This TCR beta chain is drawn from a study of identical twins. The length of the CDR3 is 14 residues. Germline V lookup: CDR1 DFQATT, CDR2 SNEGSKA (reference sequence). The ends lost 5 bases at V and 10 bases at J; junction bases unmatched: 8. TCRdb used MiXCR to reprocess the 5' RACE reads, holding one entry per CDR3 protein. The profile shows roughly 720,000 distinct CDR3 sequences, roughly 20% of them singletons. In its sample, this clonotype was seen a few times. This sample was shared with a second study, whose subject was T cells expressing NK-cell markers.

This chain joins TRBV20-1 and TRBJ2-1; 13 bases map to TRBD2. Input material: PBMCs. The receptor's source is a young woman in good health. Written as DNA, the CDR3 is TGCAGTGCTGGGGCGAGGACTAGCGGGGGAGAGCAGTTCTTC. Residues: CSAGARTSGGEQFF.